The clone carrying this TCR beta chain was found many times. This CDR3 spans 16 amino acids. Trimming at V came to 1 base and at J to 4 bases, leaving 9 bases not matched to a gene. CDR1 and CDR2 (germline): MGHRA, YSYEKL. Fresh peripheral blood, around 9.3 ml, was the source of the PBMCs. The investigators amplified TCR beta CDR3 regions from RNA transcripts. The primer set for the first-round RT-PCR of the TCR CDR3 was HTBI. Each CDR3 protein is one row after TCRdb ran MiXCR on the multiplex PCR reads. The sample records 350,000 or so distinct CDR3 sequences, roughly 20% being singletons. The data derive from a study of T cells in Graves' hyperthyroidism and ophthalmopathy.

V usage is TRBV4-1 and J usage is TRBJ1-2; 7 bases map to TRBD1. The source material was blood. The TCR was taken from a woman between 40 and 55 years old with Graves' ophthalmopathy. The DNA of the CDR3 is TGCGCCAGCAGCCAAGGATCAGGGGGTCTGGTCTATGGCTACACCTTC. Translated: CASSQGSGGLVYGYTF.